The subject of this entry is one T cell receptor (beta chain). Constant-segment primers were used for 5'RACE, and the resulting TCR alpha and TCR beta cDNA libraries carried sample barcodes and UMIs. TCRdb redid the calling of the 5' RACE reads with MiXCR, one entry per CDR3 protein. The repertoire holds 400,000 to 550,000 distinct CDR3 sequences, with around 27% as singletons. These data originate in a study of T-cell memory formation after mild COVID-19. In the study overall: There were largely donor-specific TCR clusters.

The CDR3 spans 15 residues. The germline V gene has CDR1 SGHAT and CDR2 FQNNGV. V gave up 5 bases and J gave up 0 bases, with 13 bases separating them. The sample comprised PBMCs or a T cell subset sorted from them (not recorded which). The chain links TRBV11-2 to TRBJ1-2; D is undetermined. The sequence was collected from an adult woman who had mild COVID-19 (a few samples of this study predate the infection). Cell type and time point are not known. Written as DNA, the CDR3 is TGTGCCAGCAGCCGATTGGGGAGAGCTAACTATGGCTACACCTTC. Residues: CASSRLGRANYGYTF.